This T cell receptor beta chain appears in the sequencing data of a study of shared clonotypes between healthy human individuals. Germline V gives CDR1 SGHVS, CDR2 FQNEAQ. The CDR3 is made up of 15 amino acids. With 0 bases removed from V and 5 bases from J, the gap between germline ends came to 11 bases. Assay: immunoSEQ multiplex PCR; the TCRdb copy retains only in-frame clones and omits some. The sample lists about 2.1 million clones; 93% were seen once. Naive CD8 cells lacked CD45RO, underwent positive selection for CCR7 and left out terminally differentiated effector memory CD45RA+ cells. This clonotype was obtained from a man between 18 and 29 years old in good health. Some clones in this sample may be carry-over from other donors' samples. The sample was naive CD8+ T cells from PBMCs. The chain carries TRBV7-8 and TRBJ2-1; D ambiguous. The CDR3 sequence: CASSLAGDPDNEQFF. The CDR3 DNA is TGTGCCAGCAGCTTAGCCGGAGACCCCGACAATGAGCAGTTCTTC.